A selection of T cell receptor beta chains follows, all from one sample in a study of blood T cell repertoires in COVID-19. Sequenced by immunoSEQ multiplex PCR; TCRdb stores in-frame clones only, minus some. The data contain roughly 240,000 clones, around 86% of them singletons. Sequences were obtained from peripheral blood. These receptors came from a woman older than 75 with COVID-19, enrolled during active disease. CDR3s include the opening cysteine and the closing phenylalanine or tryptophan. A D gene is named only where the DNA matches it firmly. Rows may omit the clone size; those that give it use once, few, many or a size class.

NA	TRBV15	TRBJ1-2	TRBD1	CATSRLGTGGGYTF	TGTGCCACCAGCAGACTCGGGACAGGGGGCGGCTACACCTTC
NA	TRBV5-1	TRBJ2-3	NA	CASSLGAETQYF	TGCGCCAGCAGCTTGGGAGCGGAGACGCAGTATTTT
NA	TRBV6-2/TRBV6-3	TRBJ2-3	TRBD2	CASSKASGIADTQYF	TGTGCCAGCAGTAAGGCTAGCGGTATTGCAGATACGCAGTATTTT
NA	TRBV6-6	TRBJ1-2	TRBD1	CASNRQGAQEGYTF	TGTGCCAGCAACCGACAGGGTGCGCAGGAGGGCTACACCTTC
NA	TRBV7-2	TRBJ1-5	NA	CASSLGTGLGGQPQHF	TGTGCCAGCAGCTTAGGAACCGGGTTGGGAGGTCAGCCCCAGCATTTT
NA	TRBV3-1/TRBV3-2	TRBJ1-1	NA	CASSPVPTSVTEAFF	TGTGCCAGCAGCCCGGTTCCCACGAGTGTCACTGAAGCTTTCTTT
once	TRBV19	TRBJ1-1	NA	CASSIRAGLDAFF	TGTGCCAGTAGTATAAGGGCAGGGTTGGACGCTTTCTTT
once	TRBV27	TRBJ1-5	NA	CASSLKGGQPQHF	TGTGCCAGCAGTTTAAAAGGGGGACAGCCCCAGCATTTT
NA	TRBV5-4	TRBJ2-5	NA	CASSYDRETQYF	TGTGCCAGCAGCTACGACAGAGAGACCCAGTACTTC
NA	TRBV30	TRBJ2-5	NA	CAWSPGRMGQETQYF	TGTGCCTGGAGCCCAGGTAGGATGGGCCAAGAGACCCAGTACTTC
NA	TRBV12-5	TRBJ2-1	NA	CASGLPNGLVQFF	TGTGCTAGTGGTTTGCCTAACGGGTTGGTGCAGTTCTTC
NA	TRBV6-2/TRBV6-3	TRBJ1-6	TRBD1	CASSSQRGQGNSPLHF	TGTGCCAGCAGTTCCCAGCGGGGACAGGGGAATTCACCCCTCCACTTT
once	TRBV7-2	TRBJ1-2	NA	CASSLDSNYGYTF	TGTGCCAGCAGCTTAGACAGTAACTATGGCTACACCTTC
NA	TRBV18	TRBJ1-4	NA	CASSLEGGPNEKLFF	TGTGCCAGCTCACTGGAGGGTGGTCCGAATGAAAAACTGTTTTTT
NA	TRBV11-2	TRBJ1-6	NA	CASSSGGHPKSPLHF	TGTGCCAGCAGCTCCGGAGGTCACCCCAAATCACCCCTCCACTTT
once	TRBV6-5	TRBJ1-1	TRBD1	CASSLTGGMNTEAFF	TGTGCCAGCAGTCTGACAGGGGGAATGAACACTGAAGCTTTCTTT
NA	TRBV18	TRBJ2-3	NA	CASSTSTDTQYF	TGTGCCAGCTCAACTTCCACAGATACGCAGTATTTT
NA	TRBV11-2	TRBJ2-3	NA	CASSRLGPGTDTQYF	TGTGCCAGCAGCAGACTAGGACCCGGCACAGATACGCAGTATTTT
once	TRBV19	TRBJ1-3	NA	CASDLGAFGNTIYF	TGTGCCAGCGATCTGGGGGCATTTGGAAACACCATATATTTT
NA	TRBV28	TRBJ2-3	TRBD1	CASSGPRQGAGDTQYF	TGTGCCAGCAGTGGACCCCGACAGGGGGCGGGAGATACGCAGTATTTT